This T cell receptor (beta chain) was sequenced during a study of blood T cell repertoires in COVID-19. Looking at the study overall: The origin of the acute and convalescent COVID-19 samples was the United States, Italy and Spain.

The authors' processing: Amplification of reference gene primers provided the estimated nucleated cell counts. The assay was immunoSEQ multiplex PCR, and TCRdb's table has in-frame clones only and misses some. The DNA gave D and trimming, while V, J and clone size come from that table. Seen here are about half a million clones, approximately 83% observed once, and the top ten hold 3.2%. This clone has just a few counts. Trimming pared 5 bases from V and 3 bases from J, leaving 5 bases between. CDR1 and CDR2 (germline): SNHLY, FYNNEI. CDR3 length: 12 amino acids. This sequence originates from a human donor in a cohort sampled during active COVID-19. V and J are TRBV2 and TRBJ1-3, with D uncertain. What was sequenced was peripheral blood. The CDR3 coding sequence is TGTGCCAGCAGTTCGGTTGGAAACACCATATATTTT. This gives the protein CASSSVGNTIYF.